This T cell receptor beta chain is drawn from a study of blood T cell repertoires in COVID-19. Germline values: CDR1 SGHRS, CDR2 YFSETQ. This CDR3 contains 14 residues. Unmatched junction bases numbered 3, after V lost 4 bases and J lost 4 bases. Method: immunoSEQ multiplex PCR; TCRdb's copy keeps in-frame clones and lacks some. Among hundreds of thousands of clones listed, 80% to 90% were seen once. This TCR came from a woman under 30 who had recovered from COVID-19. The V and J genes are TRBV5-1 and TRBJ2-5, with 11 positions matching TRBD2. Sequencing used PBMCs or T cells enriched from blood (not recorded which). The CDR3 reads CASSPGLAVETQYF. The CDR3 DNA sequence: TGCGCCAGCAGCCCGGGACTAGCGGTAGAGACCCAGTACTTC. The whole variable domain, remainder taken from reference TRBV5-1 and TRBJ2-5, is KAGVTQTPRYLIKTRGQQVTLSCSPISGHRSVSWYQQTPGQGLQFLFEYFSETQRNKGNFPGRFSGRQFSNSRSEMNVSTLELGDSALYLCASSPGLAVETQYFGPGTRLLVL.